The clone carrying this TCR beta chain showed up just once. What it recognizes is unknown. Primers for the PCR totalled 60 Vbeta and 13 Jbeta. Produced via immunoSEQ multiplex PCR; TCRdb's table is partial and in-frame only. The table records 35,000 to 45,000 clones, approximately 70% of them present only once. The CDR3 has 15 amino acids. From germline, CDR1 is SQVTM and CDR2 ANQGSEA. Deletions cut 6 bases from V and 1 base from J, with 16 bases between. The sample comes from a study of cytomegalovirus exposure and HLA in healthy donors. Across the whole study: As an earlier analysis found, about 179 million T cells yielded about 120 million unique TCR beta sequences. Overall study results and limits: Several of the most significant clusters appeared, in a later analysis, to be linked to common viral pathogens. Most TCR sequences proved rare, with some public TCRs found in many donors. An ancestry cluster, one associated with Asian ancestry, reportedly showed fewer N-insertions than the roughly 670-donor mean in a later analysis.

Sequenced input: PBMCs. The chain is built from TRBV29-1 and TRBJ1-5; no clear D gene. This clonotype was obtained from a young man in good health and CMV-seronegative. The CDR3 coding sequence is TGCAGCGTCATAGAGGTCCCGGGGAGCAATCAGCCCCAGCATTTT. It encodes CSVIEVPGSNQPQHF.